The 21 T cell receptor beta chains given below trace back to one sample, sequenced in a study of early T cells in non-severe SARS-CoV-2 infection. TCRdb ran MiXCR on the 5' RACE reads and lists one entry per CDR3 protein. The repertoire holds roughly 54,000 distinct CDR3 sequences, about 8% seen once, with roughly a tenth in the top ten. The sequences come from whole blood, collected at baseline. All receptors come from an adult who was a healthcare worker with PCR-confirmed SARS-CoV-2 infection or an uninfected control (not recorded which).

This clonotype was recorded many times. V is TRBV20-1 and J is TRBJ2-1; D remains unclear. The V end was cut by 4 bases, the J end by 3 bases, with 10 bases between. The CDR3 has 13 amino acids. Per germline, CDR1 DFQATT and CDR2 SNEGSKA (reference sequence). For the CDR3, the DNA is TGCAGTGCTATCGATGGAATCTACAATGAGCAGTTCTTC. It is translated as CSAIDGIYNEQFF.

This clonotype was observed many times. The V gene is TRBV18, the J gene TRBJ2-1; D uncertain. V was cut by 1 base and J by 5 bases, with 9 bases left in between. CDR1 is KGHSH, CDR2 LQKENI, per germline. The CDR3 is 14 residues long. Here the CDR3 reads CASSPLPGDNEQFF. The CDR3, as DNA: TGTGCCAGCTCACCACTACCAGGCGACAATGAGCAGTTCTTC.

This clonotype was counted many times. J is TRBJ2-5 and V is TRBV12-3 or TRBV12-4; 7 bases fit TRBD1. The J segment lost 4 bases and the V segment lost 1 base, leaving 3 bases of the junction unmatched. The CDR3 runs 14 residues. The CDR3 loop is CASSLGQGRETQYF. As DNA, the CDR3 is TGTGCCAGCAGTTTAGGACAGGGCAGAGAGACCCAGTACTTC.

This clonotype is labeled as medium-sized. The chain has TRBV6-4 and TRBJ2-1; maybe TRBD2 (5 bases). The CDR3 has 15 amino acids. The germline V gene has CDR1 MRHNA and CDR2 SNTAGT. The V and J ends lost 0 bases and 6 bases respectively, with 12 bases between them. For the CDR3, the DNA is TGTGCCAGCAGTGACTCGGTAGATGCGGGCAATGAGCAGTTCTTC. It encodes CASSDSVDAGNEQFF.

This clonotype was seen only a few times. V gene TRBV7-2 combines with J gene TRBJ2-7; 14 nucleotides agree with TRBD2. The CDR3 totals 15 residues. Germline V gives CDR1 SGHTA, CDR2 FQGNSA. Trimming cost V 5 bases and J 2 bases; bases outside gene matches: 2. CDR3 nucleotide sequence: TGTGCCAGCAGCCGGACTAGCGGGAGGACCTACGAGCAGTACTTC. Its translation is CASSRTSGRTYEQYF. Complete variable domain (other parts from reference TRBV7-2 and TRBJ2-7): GAGVSQSPSNKVTEKGKDVELRCDPISGHTALYWYRQSLGQGLEFLIYFQGNSAPDKSGLPSDRFSAERTGGSVSTLTIQRTQQEDSAVYLCASSRTSGRTYEQYFGPGTRLTVT.

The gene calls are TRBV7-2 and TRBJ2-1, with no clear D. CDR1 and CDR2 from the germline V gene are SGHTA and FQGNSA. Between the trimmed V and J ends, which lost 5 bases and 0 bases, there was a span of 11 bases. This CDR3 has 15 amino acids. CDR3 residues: CASSGAASSYNEQFF. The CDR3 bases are TGTGCCAGCAGCGGCGCGGCGAGCTCCTACAATGAGCAGTTCTTC.

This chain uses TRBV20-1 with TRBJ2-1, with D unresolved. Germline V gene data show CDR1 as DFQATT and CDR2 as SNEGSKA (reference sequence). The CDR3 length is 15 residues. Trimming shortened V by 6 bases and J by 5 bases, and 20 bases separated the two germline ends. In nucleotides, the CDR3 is TGCAGTGCGACCCATGGTAGCCGGACCCACAATGAGCAGTTCTTC. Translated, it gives CSATHGSRTHNEQFF.

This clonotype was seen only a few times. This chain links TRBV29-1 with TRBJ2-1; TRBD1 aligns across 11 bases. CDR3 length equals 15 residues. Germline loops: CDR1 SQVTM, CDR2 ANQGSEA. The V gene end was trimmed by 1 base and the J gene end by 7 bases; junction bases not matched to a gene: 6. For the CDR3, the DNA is TGCAGCGTTGAAGGGGAGGGACAGGGGGTAAATGAGCAGTTCTTC. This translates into CSVEGEGQGVNEQFF.

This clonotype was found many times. CDR3 loop: CASSHIYRDRYQPQHF. In DNA, the CDR3 is TGCGCCAGCAGCCACATTTACCGGGACAGATATCAGCCCCAGCATTTT. The chain recombines TRBV4-1 with TRBJ1-5, with 7 bases aligning to TRBD1. The CDR3 extends over 16 amino acids. Germline V gene sequence: CDR1 MGHRA, CDR2 YSYEKL. V lost 3 bases, J lost 5 bases, and 10 bases stayed unmatched.

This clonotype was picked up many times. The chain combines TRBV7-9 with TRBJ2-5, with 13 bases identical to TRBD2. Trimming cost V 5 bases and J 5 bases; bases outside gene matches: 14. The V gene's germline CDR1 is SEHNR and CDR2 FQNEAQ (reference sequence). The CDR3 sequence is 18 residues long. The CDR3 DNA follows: TGTGCCAGCAGCCCCGTGGGACTAGCGGGAAGCGTGGCGGAGACCCAGTACTTC. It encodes CASSPVGLAGSVAETQYF. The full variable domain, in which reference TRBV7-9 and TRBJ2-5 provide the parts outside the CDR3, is DTGVSQNPRHKITKRGQNVTFRCDPISEHNRLYWYRQTLGQGPEFLTYFQNEAQLEKSRLLSDRFSAERPKGSFSTLEIQRTEQGDSAMYLCASSPVGLAGSVAETQYFGPGTRLLVL.

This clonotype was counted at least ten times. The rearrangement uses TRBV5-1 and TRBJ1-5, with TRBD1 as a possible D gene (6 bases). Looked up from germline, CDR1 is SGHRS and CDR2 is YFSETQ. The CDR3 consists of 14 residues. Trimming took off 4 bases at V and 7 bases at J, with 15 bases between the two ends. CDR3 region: CASSATGPWQPQHF. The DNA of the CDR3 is TGCGCCAGCAGCGCAACAGGGCCGTGGCAGCCCCAGCATTTT.

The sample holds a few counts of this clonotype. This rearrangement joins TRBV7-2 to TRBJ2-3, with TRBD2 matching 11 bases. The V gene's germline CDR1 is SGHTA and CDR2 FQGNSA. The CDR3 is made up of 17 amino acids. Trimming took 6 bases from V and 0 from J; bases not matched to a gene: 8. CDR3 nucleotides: TGTGCCAGCAGTCCTACTAGCGGGAGAGCTAGCACAGATACGCAGTATTTT. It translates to CASSPTSGRASTDTQYF.

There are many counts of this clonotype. The CDR3 DNA is TGTGCCAGCAGTTTAGCGGGACAGGGGGACGACAATGAGCAGTTCTTC. This encodes CASSLAGQGDDNEQFF. This chain joins TRBV28 and TRBJ2-1; 11 bases match TRBD1. CDR3 length: 16 amino acids. Germline CDR1 reads MDHEN; CDR2 reads SYDVKM. J was trimmed by 5 bases and V by 2 bases; bases with no gene match: 5.

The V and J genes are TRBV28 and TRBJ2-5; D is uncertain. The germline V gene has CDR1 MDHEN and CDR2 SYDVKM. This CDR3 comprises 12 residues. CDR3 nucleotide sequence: TGTGTTACGGGTACCTCGGGCGAGACCCAGTACTTC. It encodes CVTGTSGETQYF.

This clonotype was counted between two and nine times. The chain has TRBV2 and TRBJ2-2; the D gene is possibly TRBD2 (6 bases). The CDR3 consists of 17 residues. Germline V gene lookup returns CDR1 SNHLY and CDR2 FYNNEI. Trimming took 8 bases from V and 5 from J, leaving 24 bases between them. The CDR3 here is CASWGVLGRSVTGELFF. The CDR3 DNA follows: TGTGCCAGCTGGGGGGTCCTAGGTCGGTCGGTAACCGGGGAGCTGTTTTTT. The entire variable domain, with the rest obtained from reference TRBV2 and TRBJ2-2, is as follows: EPEVTQTPSHQVTQMGQEVILRCVPISNHLYFYWYRQILGQKVEFLVSFYNNEISEKSEIFDDQFSVERPDGSNFTLKIRSTKLEDSAMYFCASWGVLGRSVTGELFFGEGSRLTVL.

CDR3 sequence: CASSYSRTTFSYNEQFF. As DNA, the CDR3 is TGTGCCAGCAGTTACTCTAGGACTACTTTCTCCTACAATGAGCAGTTCTTC. The chain combines TRBV6-2 or TRBV6-3 with TRBJ2-1, with D possibly matching TRBD2 (6 bases). Trimming took 0 bases from V and 0 from J, leaving 12 bases between them. The CDR3 runs to 17 residues. Germline V CDR1 and CDR2: MNHEY, SVGEGT.

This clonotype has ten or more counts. This chain's CDR3 is CASSFSFDEQFF. CDR3 in DNA: TGTGCCAGCAGCTTCTCTTTTGATGAGCAGTTCTTC. V and J are TRBV7-6 and TRBJ2-1; the D is unclear. CDR1 is SGHVS, CDR2 FNYEAQ, per germline. The V and J ends lost 3 bases and 8 bases respectively, with 8 bases between them. CDR3 size: 12 residues.

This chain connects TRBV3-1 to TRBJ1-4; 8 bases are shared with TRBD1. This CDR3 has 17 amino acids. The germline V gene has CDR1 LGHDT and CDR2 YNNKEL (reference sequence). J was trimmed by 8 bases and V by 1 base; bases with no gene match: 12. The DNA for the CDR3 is TGTGCCAGCAGCCAAGTAGAAGGGACAGGCGGGAAAGAAAAACTGTTTTTT. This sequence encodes CASSQVEGTGGKEKLFF.

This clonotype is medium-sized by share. The CDR3 loop reads CASTEAGGRNEQFF. The DNA for the CDR3 is TGTGCCAGCACGGAAGCGGGAGGGCGGAATGAGCAGTTCTTC. The chain is built from TRBV19 and TRBJ2-1, with 10 bases aligning to TRBD2. CDR1 is LNHDA, CDR2 SQIVND, per germline (reference sequence). With V trimmed by 9 bases and J by 7 bases, 9 bases remained unmatched. The CDR3 has 14 amino acids.

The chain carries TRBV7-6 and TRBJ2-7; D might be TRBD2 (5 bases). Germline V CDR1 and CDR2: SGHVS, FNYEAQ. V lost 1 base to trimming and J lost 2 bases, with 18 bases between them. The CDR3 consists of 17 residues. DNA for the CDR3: TGTGCCAGCAGCTTAGGTAGTAGGACTGTCCTGACCTACGAGCAGTACTTC. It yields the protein CASSLGSRTVLTYEQYF.

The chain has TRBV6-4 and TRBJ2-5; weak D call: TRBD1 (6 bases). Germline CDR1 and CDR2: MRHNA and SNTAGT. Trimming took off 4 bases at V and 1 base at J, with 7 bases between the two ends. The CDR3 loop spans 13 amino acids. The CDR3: CASSAGAQETQYF. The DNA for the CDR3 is TGTGCCAGCAGTGCAGGGGCCCAAGAGACCCAGTACTTC.